This T cell receptor beta chain derives from a study of blood T cells in healthy people across ages. Points from the study as a whole: In the absence of known donor CMV status, changes in expanded clonotypes were possibly confounded.

Comments on this clonotype: Antigen: not known.

Then a second PCR, running about 7 to 11 cycles, was carried out with a sample-barcoded 5' primer and a J-beta primer mix. TCRdb re-derived calls from the 5' RACE reads in MiXCR, one entry per CDR3 protein. Among 800,000 to 1,300,000 distinct CDR3 sequences listed, roughly 24% were seen once. CDR1 is MDHEN and CDR2 is SYDVKM in the germline V gene. V lost 3 bases, J lost 3 bases, and 11 bases lay in between. This CDR3 is 15 amino acids long. In addition, the sample was reused for a study of T cells of mothers and their children.

V is TRBV28 and J is TRBJ1-4; the D gene is possibly TRBD1 (5 bases). Sequences were obtained from blood. The receptor's source is a girl aged 2 to 10 in good health. The CDR3 DNA sequence: TGTGCCAGCAGTTTGTATGGGACTCCTAATGAAAAACTGTTTTTT. Translated, it gives CASSLYGTPNEKLFF.